This record concerns one T cell receptor (beta chain) sequence. This record comes from a study of blood T cell repertoires in COVID-19. The wider study: The United States, Italy and Spain were the sources of the acute and convalescent COVID-19 samples. The analysed material was cDNA or gDNA that came from T cells, B-cell-depleted T cells, or PBMCs.

V shed 0 bases and J shed 8 bases, with 14 bases lying between them. This CDR3 has 14 residues. Per the germline V gene, CDR1 is SGHNT and CDR2 is YYREEE (reference sequence). How the authors handled the data: Scientists estimated how many nucleated cells there were by amplifying reference gene primers. Assay used: immunoSEQ multiplex PCR; TCRdb lists only in-frame clones, some missing. The DNA gave D and trimming, while V, J and clone size come from that table. Among about 44,000 clones listed, approximately 90% were seen once. The sequencing sample was made of peripheral blood. The TCR was taken from a woman aged 80 or over in a cohort sampled during active or convalescent COVID-19. The chain couples TRBV5-4 to TRBJ1-2, with D possibly matching TRBD1 (6 bases). This CDR3 is CASSLDRVVGGYTF. CDR3 DNA: TGTGCCAGCAGCTTGGACAGGGTAGTGGGCGGCTACACCTTC. The full variable domain, completed using reference TRBV5-4 and TRBJ1-2, is ETGVTQSPTHLIKTRGQQVTLRCSSQSGHNTVSWYQQALGQGPQFIFQYYREEENGRGNFPPRFSGLQFPNYSSELNVNALELDDSALYLCASSLDRVVGGYTFGSGTRLTVV.